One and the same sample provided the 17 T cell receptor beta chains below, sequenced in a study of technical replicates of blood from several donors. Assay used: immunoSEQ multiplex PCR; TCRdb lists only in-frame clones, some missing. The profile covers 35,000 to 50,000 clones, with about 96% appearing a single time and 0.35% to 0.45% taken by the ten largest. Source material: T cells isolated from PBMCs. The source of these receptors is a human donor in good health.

The chain's CDR3 is CASSDPNRGYEQYF. The CDR3 nucleotides are TGTGCCAGCAGTGACCCTAACAGGGGCTACGAGCAGTACTTC. This chain joins TRBV28 and TRBJ2-7, with 7 bases that match TRBD1. The CDR3 consists of 14 residues. Germline loops: CDR1 MDHEN, CDR2 SYDVKM. V dropped 5 bases and J dropped 3; count of bases not matched to a gene: 7. Full variable domain (rest looked up from reference TRBV28 and TRBJ2-7): DVKVTQSSRYLVKRTGEKVFLECVQDMDHENMFWYRQDPGLGLRLIYFSYDVKMKEKGDIPEGYSVSREKKERFSLILESASTNQTSMYLCASSDPNRGYEQYFGPGTRLTVT.

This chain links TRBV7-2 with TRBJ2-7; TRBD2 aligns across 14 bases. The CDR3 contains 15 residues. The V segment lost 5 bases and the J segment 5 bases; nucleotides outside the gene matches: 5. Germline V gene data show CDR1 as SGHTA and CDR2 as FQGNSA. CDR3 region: CASSLTSGRAHEQYF. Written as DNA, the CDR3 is TGTGCCAGCAGCCTGACTAGCGGGAGGGCCCACGAGCAGTACTTC.

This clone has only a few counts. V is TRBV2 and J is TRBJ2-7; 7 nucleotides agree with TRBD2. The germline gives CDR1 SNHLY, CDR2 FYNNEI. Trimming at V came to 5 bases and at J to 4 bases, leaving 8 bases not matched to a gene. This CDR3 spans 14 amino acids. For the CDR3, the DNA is TGTGCCAGCAGTAACAGACTAGCTGATTACGAGCAGTACTTC. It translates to CASSNRLADYEQYF. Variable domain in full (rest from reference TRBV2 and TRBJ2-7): EPEVTQTPSHQVTQMGQEVILRCVPISNHLYFYWYRQILGQKVEFLVSFYNNEISEKSEIFDDQFSVERPDGSNFTLKIRSTKLEDSAMYFCASSNRLADYEQYFGPGTRLTVT.

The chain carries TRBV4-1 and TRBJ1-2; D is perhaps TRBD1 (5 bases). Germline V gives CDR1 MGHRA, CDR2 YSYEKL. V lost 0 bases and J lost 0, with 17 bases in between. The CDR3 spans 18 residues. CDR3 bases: TGCGCCAGCAGCCAAGAGTCGGTCAGGGCAAGAGCTAACTATGGCTACACCTTC. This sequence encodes CASSQESVRARANYGYTF.

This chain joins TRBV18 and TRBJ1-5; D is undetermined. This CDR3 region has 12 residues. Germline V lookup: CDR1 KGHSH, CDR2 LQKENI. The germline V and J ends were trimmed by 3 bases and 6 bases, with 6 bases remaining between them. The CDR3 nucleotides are TGTGCCAGCTCACCGGGAGGTCAGCCCCAGCATTTT. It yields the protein CASSPGGQPQHF. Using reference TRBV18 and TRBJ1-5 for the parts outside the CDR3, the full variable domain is NAGVMQNPRHLVRRRGQEARLRCSPMKGHSHVYWYRQLPEEGLKFMVYLQKENIIDESGMPKERFSAEFPKEGPSILRIQQVVRGDSAAYFCASSPGGQPQHFGDGTRLSIL.

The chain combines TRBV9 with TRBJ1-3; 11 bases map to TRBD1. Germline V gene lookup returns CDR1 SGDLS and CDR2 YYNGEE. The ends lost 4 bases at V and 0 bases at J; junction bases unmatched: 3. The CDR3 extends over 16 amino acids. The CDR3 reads CASSLDRGLSGNTIYF. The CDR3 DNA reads TGTGCCAGCAGCTTGGACAGGGGGCTCTCTGGAAACACCATATATTTT.

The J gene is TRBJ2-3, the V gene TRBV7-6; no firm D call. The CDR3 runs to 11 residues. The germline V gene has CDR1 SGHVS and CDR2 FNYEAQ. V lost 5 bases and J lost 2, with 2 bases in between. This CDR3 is CASSLTDTQYF. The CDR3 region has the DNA TGTGCCAGCAGCCTCACAGATACGCAGTATTTT.

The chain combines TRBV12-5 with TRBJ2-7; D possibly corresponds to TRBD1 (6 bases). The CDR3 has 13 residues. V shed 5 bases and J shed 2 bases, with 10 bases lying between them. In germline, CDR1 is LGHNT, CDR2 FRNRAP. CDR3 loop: CASGAGTPYEQYF. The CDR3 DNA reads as TGTGCTAGTGGTGCCGGGACACCCTACGAGCAGTACTTC.

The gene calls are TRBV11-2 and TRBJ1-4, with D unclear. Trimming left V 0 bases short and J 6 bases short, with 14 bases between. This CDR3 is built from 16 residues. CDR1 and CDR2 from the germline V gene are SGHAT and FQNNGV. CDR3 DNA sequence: TGTGCCAGCAGCTTAGATGCTAAGTTCCAGGATGAAAAACTGTTTTTT. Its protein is CASSLDAKFQDEKLFF. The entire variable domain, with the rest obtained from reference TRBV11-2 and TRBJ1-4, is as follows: EAGVAQSPRYKIIEKRQSVAFWCNPISGHATLYWYQQILGQGPKLLIQFQNNGVVDDSQLPKDRFSAERLKGVDSTLKIQPAKLEDSAVYLCASSLDAKFQDEKLFFGSGTQLSVL.

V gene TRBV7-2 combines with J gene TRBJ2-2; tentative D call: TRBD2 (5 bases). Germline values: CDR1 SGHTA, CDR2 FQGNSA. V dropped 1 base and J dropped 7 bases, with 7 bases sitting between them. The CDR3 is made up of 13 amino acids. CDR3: CASSLGEGGELFF. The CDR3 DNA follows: TGTGCCAGCAGCTTAGGCGAGGGCGGGGAGCTGTTTTTT. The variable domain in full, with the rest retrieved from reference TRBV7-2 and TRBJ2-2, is GAGVSQSPSNKVTEKGKDVELRCDPISGHTALYWYRQSLGQGLEFLIYFQGNSAPDKSGLPSDRFSAERTGGSVSTLTIQRTQQEDSAVYLCASSLGEGGELFFGEGSRLTVL.

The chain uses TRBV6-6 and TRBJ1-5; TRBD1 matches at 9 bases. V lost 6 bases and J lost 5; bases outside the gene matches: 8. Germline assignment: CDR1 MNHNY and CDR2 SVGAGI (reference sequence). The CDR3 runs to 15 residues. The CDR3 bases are TGTGCCAGCAGGTCCGCTGACAGGGGGGATCAGCCCCAGCATTTT. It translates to CASRSADRGDQPQHF.

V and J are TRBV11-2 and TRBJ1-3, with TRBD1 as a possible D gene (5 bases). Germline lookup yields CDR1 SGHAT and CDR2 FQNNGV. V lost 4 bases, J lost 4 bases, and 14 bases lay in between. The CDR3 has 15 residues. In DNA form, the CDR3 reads TGTGCCAGCAGCTCCACGACAGTTCCGGGAAACACCATATATTTT. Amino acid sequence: CASSSTTVPGNTIYF.

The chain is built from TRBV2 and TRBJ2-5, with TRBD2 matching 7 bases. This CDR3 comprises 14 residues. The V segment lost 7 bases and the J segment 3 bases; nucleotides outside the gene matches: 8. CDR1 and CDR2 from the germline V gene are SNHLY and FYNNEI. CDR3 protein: CASKREGGKETQYF. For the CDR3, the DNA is TGTGCCAGCAAAAGGGAGGGAGGTAAAGAGACCCAGTACTTC.

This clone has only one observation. This chain's CDR3 is CASTSLAGAVGELFF. The DNA for the CDR3 is TGTGCCAGCACCTCTTTAGCGGGAGCTGTCGGGGAGCTGTTTTTT. V usage is TRBV9 and J usage is TRBJ2-2, with 9 bases that match TRBD2. Germline V gene data show CDR1 as SGDLS and CDR2 as YYNGEE. V trimming: 6 bases; J trimming: 7 bases; junction bases outside the gene matches: 10. The CDR3 consists of 15 residues.

The CDR3 is CASSPVREYQAEAFF. Written as DNA, the CDR3 is TGTGCCAGCAGTCCCGTCCGAGAGTATCAAGCTGAAGCTTTCTTT. The chain couples TRBV27 to TRBJ1-1; the D is unclear. CDR3 size: 15 residues. Germline V gives CDR1 MNHEY, CDR2 SMNVEV (reference sequence). With 5 bases removed from V and 6 bases from J, the gap between germline ends came to 19 bases.

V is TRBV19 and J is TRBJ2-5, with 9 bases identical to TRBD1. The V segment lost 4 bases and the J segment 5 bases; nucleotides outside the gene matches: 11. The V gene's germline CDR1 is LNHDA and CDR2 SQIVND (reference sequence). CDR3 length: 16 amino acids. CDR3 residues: CASSTRYGQGLETQYF. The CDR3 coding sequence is TGTGCCAGTAGTACCCGCTACGGACAGGGGCTGGAGACCCAGTACTTC.

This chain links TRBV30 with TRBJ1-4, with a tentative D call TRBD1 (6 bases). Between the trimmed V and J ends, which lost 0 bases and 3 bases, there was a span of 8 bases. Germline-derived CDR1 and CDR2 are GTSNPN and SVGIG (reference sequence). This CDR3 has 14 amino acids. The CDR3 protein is CAWSVGGANEKLFF. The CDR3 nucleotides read TGTGCCTGGAGTGTAGGGGGGGCTAATGAAAAACTGTTTTTT.